Described below is a single TCR beta chain sequence and its context. Collection occurred without any documented infections or immune events in donors. The sample belongs to a study of identifying expanded T cells in peripheral blood. V shed 2 bases and J shed 8 bases, with 9 bases lying between them. The CDR3 has 13 residues. Looked up from germline, CDR1 is MDHEN and CDR2 is SYDVKM. Profiled with immunoSEQ multiplex PCR; TCRdb holds only in-frame clones, not every one. The sample has about 110,000 clones, about 87% seen once. This chain connects TRBV28 to TRBJ1-4; TRBD1 might be the D (5 bases). The sample consisted of blood. The TCR sequence derives from a person between 18 and 70 years old in good health. CDR3 in amino acids: CASSLQGWEKLFF. For the CDR3, the DNA is TGTGCCAGCAGTTTACAGGGATGGGAAAAACTGTTTTTT.